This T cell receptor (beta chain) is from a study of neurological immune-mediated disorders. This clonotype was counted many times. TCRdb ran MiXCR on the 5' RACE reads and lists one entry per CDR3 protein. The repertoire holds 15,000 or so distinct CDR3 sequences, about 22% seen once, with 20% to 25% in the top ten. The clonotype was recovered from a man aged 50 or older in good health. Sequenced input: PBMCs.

This chain's CDR3 is CASSIQAGPAFF. The CDR3 DNA follows: TGTGCCAGCAGTATCCAGGCTGGCCCTGCGTTCTTC. V is TRBV12-3 or TRBV12-4 and J is TRBJ2-1; D not certain. The CDR3 is 12 amino acids. V was shortened by 5 bases and J by 15 bases, with 17 bases between the two germline ends.